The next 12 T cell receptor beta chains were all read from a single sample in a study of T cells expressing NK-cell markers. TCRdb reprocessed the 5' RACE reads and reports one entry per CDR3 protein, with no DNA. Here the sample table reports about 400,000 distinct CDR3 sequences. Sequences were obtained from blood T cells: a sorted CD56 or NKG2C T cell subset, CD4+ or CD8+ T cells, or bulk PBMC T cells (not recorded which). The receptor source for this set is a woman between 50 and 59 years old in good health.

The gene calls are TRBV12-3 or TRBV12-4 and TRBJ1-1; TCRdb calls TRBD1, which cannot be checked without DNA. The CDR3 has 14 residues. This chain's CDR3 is CASSRTGQNTEAFF.

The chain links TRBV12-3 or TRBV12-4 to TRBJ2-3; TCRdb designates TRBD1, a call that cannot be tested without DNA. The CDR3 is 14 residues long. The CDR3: CASSLGGNRDTQYF.

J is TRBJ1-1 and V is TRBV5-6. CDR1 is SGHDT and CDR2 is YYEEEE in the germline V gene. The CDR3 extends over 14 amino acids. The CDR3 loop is CASSFWRLNTEAFF.

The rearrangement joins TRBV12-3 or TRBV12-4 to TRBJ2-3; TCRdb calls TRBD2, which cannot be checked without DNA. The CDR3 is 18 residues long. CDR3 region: CASRSRGRGGFVSDTQYF.

The CDR3 sequence is CSVEKLTDTQYF. V is TRBV29-1 and J is TRBJ2-3. The CDR3 is 12 residues long. CDR1 and CDR2 (germline): SQVTM, ANQGSEA.

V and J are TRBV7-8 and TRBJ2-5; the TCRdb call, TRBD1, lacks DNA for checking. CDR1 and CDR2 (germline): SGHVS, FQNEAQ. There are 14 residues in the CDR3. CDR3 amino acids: CASNQRGGRPGQYF.

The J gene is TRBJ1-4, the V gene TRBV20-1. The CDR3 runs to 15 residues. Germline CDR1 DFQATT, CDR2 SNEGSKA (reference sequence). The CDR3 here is CSARGLDRVGEKLFF.

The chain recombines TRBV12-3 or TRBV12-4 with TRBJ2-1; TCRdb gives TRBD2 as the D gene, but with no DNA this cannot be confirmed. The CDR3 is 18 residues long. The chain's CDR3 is CASSLVASSFSSYNEQFF.

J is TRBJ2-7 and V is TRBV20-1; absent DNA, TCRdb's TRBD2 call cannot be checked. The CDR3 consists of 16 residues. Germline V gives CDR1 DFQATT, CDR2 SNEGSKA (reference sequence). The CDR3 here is CSARDWGTPTGFEQYF.

CDR3 residues: CASSSQGALVEAFF. This chain connects TRBV5-1 to TRBJ1-1; TCRdb's assignment of TRBD1 cannot be checked, as there is no DNA. Germline CDR1 reads SGHRS; CDR2 reads YFSETQ. The CDR3 consists of 14 residues. The full variable domain, its missing parts supplied by reference TRBV5-1 and TRBJ1-1, is KAGVTQTPRYLIKTRGQQVTLSCSPISGHRSVSWYQQTPGQGLQFLFEYFSETQRNKGNFPGRFSGRQFSNSRSEMNVSTLELGDSALYLCASSSQGALVEAFFGQGTRLTVV.

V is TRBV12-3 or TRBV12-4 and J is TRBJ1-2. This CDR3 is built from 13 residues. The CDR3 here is CASSSQPLGGYTF.

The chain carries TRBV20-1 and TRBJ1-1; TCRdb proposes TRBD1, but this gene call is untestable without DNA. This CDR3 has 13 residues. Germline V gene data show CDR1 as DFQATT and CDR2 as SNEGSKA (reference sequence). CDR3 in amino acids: CSANIGDRAEAFF.